The present entry profiles one T cell receptor (beta chain) with its context. Its specificity is unknown. The same CDR3 arises from other DNA sequences in this sample as well. CDR3 size: 12 residues. V lost 4 bases, J lost 0 bases, and 7 bases lay in between. Germline V gene sequence: CDR1 SQVTM, CDR2 ANQGSEA. The PCR ran on 60 Vbeta and 13 Jbeta primers. TCRdb's copy holds only in-frame clones and misses some; the assay was immunoSEQ multiplex PCR. The sample records 150,000 to 200,000 clones, around 77% being singletons. These data come from a study of cytomegalovirus exposure and HLA in healthy donors. Turning to the study itself: A prior study identified 100 million to 130 million unique TCR beta sequences from about 180 million T cells.

General study findings and limits: TCR beta chain V- and J-gene trimming was linked, in a later analysis, to a missense variant in DCLRE1C. According to a later analysis, most TCR beta chains associated with CMV appeared HLA-restricted.

The clonotype originates from a woman aged 40 to 50 in good health and CMV-seronegative. Sequenced sample: PBMCs. The genes are TRBV29-1 and TRBJ2-7, with D perhaps matching TRBD1 (6 bases). CDR3: CSVVTGSYEQYF. The CDR3 DNA is TGCAGCGTTGTGACAGGCTCCTACGAGCAGTACTTC.